A single T cell receptor beta chain is shown here with its context. The antigen is undetermined. This table comes from immunoSEQ multiplex PCR, and its TCRdb copy is limited to in-frame clones, with some not included. The table records 150,000 or so clones, roughly 93% of them present only once. This sample stems from a study of cytomegalovirus exposure and HLA in healthy donors. Looking at the study overall: A subsequent analysis stated that the roughly 120 validation repertoires were run on the same platform as the roughly 670 first-cohort repertoires. Whole-study findings and limits: Specific recognition of CMV antigens was confirmed in vitro for a few chains (all CMV-associated). About 180 TCR beta chains were listed as cytomegalovirus-associated. In the 120 validation repertoires, a later analysis found that first-cohort TCR clusters tended to co-occur.

The CDR3 loop spans 13 amino acids. In germline, CDR1 is SGDLS, CDR2 YYNGEE. V was cut by 0 bases and J by 7 bases, with 8 bases left in between. Sequenced material: PBMCs. The clonotype originates from a man younger than 35 in good health and CMV-seropositive. V usage is TRBV9 and J usage is TRBJ1-5; D is unclear. The DNA of the CDR3 is TGTGCCAGCAGCGTAGGCCCAGTCCAGCCCCAGCATTTT. This gives the protein CASSVGPVQPQHF.